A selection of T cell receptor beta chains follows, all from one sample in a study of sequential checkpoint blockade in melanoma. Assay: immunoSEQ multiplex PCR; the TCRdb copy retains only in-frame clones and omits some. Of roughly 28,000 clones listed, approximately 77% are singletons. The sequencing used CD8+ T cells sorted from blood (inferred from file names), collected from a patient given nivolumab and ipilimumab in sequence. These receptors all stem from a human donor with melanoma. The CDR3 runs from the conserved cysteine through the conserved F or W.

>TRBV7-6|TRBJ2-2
CASSLVPQGADTGELFF
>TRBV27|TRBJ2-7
CASSLSTSVRYEQYF
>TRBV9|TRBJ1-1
CASSVDSIPTVNTEAFF
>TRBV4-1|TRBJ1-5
CASSQGRGTGNQPQHF
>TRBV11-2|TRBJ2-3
CASSLGALRTDTQYF
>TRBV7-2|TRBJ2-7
CASSSDRYEDFYEQYF
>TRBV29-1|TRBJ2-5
CSVIWQTQYF
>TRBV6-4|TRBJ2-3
CASSLTSGGATDTQYF
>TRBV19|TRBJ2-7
CASRAGGQEQYF
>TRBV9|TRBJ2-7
CASSSHRGPSYEQYF
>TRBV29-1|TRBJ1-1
CSVDAGVTEAFF